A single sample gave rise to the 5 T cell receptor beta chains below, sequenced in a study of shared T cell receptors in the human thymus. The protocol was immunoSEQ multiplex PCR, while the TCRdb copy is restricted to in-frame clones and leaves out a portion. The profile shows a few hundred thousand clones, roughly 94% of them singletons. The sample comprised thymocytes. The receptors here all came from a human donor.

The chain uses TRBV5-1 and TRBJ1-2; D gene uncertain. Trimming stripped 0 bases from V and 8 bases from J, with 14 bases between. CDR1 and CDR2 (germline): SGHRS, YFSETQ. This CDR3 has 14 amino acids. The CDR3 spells CASSLAERAKGYTF. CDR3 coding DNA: TGCGCCAGCAGCTTGGCCGAGAGGGCCAAAGGCTACACCTTC. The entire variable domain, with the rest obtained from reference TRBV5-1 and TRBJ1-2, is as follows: KAGVTQTPRYLIKTRGQQVTLSCSPISGHRSVSWYQQTPGQGLQFLFEYFSETQRNKGNFPGRFSGRQFSNSRSEMNVSTLELGDSALYLCASSLAERAKGYTFGSGTRLTVV.

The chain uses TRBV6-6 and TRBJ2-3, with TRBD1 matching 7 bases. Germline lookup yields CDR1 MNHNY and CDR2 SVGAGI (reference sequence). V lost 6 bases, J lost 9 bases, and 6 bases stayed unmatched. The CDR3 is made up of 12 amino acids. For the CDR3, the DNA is TGTGCCAGCAGCCACAACAGGGGAACGCAGTATTTT. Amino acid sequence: CASSHNRGTQYF.

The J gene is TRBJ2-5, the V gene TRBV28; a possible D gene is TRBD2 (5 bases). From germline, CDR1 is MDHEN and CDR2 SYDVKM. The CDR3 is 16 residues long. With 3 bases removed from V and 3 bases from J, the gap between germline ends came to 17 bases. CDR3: CASSFPREGREETQYF. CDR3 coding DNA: TGTGCCAGCAGTTTCCCCCGGGAAGGCAGAGAAGAGACCCAGTACTTC.

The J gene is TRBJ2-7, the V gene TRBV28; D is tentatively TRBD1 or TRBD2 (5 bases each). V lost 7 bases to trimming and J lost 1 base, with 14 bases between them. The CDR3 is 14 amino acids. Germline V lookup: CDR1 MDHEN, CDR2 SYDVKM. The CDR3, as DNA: TGTGCCAGCACCCTCGGGACGGTTTCCTACGAGCAGTACTTC. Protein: CASTLGTVSYEQYF.

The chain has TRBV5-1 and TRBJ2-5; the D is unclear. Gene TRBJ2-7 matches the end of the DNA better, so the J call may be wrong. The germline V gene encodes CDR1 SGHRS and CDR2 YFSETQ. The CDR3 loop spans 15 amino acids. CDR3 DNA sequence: TGCGCCAGCAGCTACCGTTTTGACTTCTTCTACGAGCAGTACTTC. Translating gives CASSYRFDFFYEQYF.